These 18 T cell receptor beta chains originate from one sample sequenced in a study of cytomegalovirus exposure and HLA in healthy donors. 60 Vbeta and 13 Jbeta primers were used in PCR. Using immunoSEQ multiplex PCR, the repertoire was profiled, and TCRdb retains in-frame clones only, with some absent. The table lists around 150,000 clones, about three quarters of them singletons. Sequencing was carried out using PBMCs. The receptors stem from a woman in her fifties or sixties in good health and CMV-seropositive.

This chain uses TRBV5-5 with TRBJ1-1, with D perhaps matching TRBD1 (6 bases). V was clipped by 4 bases and J by 7 bases, with 20 bases between them. The germline gives CDR1 SGHKS, CDR2 YYEKEE (reference sequence). The CDR3 is made up of 15 amino acids. The CDR3 sequence is CASSTTDSWGHEAFF. In DNA form, the CDR3 reads TGTGCCAGCAGCACGACGGACAGCTGGGGACATGAAGCTTTCTTT. The variable domain in full, with the rest retrieved from reference TRBV5-5 and TRBJ1-1, is DAGVTQSPTHLIKTRGQQVTLRCSPISGHKSVSWYQQVLGQGPQFIFQYYEKEERGRGNFPDRFSARQFPNYSSELNVNALLLGDSALYLCASSTTDSWGHEAFFGQGTRLTVV.

The chain joins TRBV6-5 to TRBJ1-1; no firm D call. In germline, CDR1 is MNHEY, CDR2 SVGAGI. The length of the CDR3 is 13 residues. With 6 bases removed from V and 0 bases from J, the gap between germline ends came to 8 bases. The CDR3 sequence is CASSPGMNTEAFF. The CDR3 nucleotides read TGTGCCAGCAGCCCAGGCATGAACACTGAAGCTTTCTTT.

J is TRBJ2-1 and V is TRBV5-8, with D perhaps TRBD2 (6 bases). This CDR3 comprises 15 residues. Germline V lookup: CDR1 SGHTS, CDR2 YDEGEE. The ends were cut back, 4 bases at V and 5 bases at J, with 16 bases in the middle. The CDR3 here is CASSRTGSRNNEQFF. The CDR3 DNA sequence: TGTGCCAGCAGCCGGACCGGGAGCAGGAACAATGAGCAGTTCTTC.

V usage is TRBV7-8 and J usage is TRBJ2-7, with TRBD2 identical over 14 bases. J gave up 4 bases and V 4 bases, and 6 bases lay outside the gene matches. CDR3 length equals 16 residues. CDR1 SGHVS and CDR2 FQNEAQ come from the germline V gene. CDR3 bases: TGTGCCAGCAGCTCGGGACTAGCGGGAGTTTGGTACGAGCAGTACTTC. Residues: CASSSGLAGVWYEQYF.

The rearrangement links TRBV6-5 to TRBJ1-2; a possible D gene is TRBD1 (5 bases). Germline-derived CDR1 and CDR2 are MNHEY and SVGAGI. Trimming stripped 2 bases from V and 8 bases from J, with 15 bases between. The CDR3 extends over 14 amino acids. In nucleotides, the CDR3 is TGTGCCAGCAGTTACGGGTCGGCGCGGGGGGGCTACACCTTC. It encodes CASSYGSARGGYTF.

The V and J genes are TRBV18 and TRBJ2-7; TRBD2 aligns across 8 bases. J lost 3 bases, V lost 3 bases, and 16 bases had no gene match. The CDR3 extends over 18 amino acids. Looked up from germline, CDR1 is KGHSH and CDR2 is LQKENI. The CDR3 nucleotides are TGTGCCAGCTCACCGCAACTTAAGACTAGCGCGATATACTACGAGCAGTACTTC. Residues: CASSPQLKTSAIYYEQYF.

The chain combines TRBV27 with TRBJ1-6; 7 nucleotides agree with TRBD1. CDR3 size: 14 residues. The V segment lost 5 bases and the J segment 6 bases; nucleotides outside the gene matches: 4. CDR1 is MNHEY and CDR2 is SMNVEV in the germline V gene (reference sequence). The chain's CDR3 is CASSKQGPNSPLHF. The CDR3 DNA follows: TGTGCCAGCAGTAAACAGGGGCCTAATTCACCCCTCCACTTT.

The rearrangement joins TRBV5-1 to TRBJ2-3, with D unclear. V was shortened by 0 bases and J by 7 bases, with 15 bases between the two germline ends. Germline CDR1 is SGHRS and CDR2 is YFSETQ. CDR3 length equals 15 residues. CDR3 DNA: TGCGCCAGCAGCTTGGTCGGTTCTAGGCAATATACGCAGTATTTT. Amino acids: CASSLVGSRQYTQYF.

V is TRBV4-2 and J is TRBJ2-5, with D possibly matching TRBD2 (6 bases). V was trimmed by 0 bases and J by 4 bases, leaving 21 bases between them. The CDR3 loop spans 18 amino acids. CDR1 and CDR2 (germline): LGHNA, YNFKEQ. CDR3: CASSQDRVGRGLPETQYF. The CDR3 DNA sequence: TGTGCCAGCAGCCAAGATCGAGTAGGGCGGGGTTTGCCAGAGACCCAGTACTTC.

V gene TRBV5-1 combines with J gene TRBJ2-7, with D maybe TRBD1 (5 bases). CDR1 and CDR2 from the germline V gene are SGHRS and YFSETQ. Trimming shortened V by 1 base and J by 4 bases, and 9 bases separated the two germline ends. This CDR3 region has 13 residues. Here the CDR3 DNA reads TGCGCCAGCAGCTTGCTAGGGGATTACGAGCAGTACTTC. Its protein product is CASSLLGDYEQYF.

This chain uses TRBV5-1 with TRBJ2-1, with TRBD1 identical over 9 bases. Trimming took 3 bases from V and 7 from J; bases not matched to a gene: 5. Germline assignment: CDR1 SGHRS and CDR2 YFSETQ. This CDR3 comprises 14 residues. The CDR3 DNA is TGCGCCAGCAGCTCCTTGGACAGGGGAAATGAGCAGTTCTTC. Its translation is CASSSLDRGNEQFF.

This clone was counted only a few times. The genes are TRBV4-1 and TRBJ1-2, with D perhaps TRBD1 (6 bases). Germline CDR1 and CDR2: MGHRA and YSYEKL. The V gene lost 3 bases and the J gene lost 6 bases, with 14 bases spanning the gap. This CDR3 is built from 14 residues. The CDR3 spells CASSQLQGYNGYTF. The CDR3 nucleotides read TGCGCCAGCAGCCAGCTTCAGGGGTACAATGGCTACACCTTC.

The chain employs TRBV19 and TRBJ1-2; 8 bases match TRBD1. After removal of 6 bases from V and 5 bases from J, the junction contained 11 bases not matched to a gene. The germline CDR1 and CDR2 sequences are LNHDA and SQIVND (reference sequence). The CDR3 runs 15 residues. CDR3 loop: CASSQDRAKGYGYTF. CDR3 coding DNA: TGTGCCAGTAGCCAGGACAGGGCAAAGGGATATGGCTACACCTTC.

The rearrangement links TRBV6-5 to TRBJ1-5, with 8 bases fitting TRBD1. V shed 4 bases and J 4 bases; nucleotides not matched to a gene: 9. CDR3 length: 16 amino acids. Germline CDR1 and CDR2: MNHEY and SVGAGI. CDR3 sequence: CASSSPGQVGNQPQHF. CDR3 DNA sequence: TGTGCCAGCAGTTCCCCGGGACAGGTCGGTAATCAGCCCCAGCATTTT.

The gene calls are TRBV18 and TRBJ2-7, with 9 bases aligning to TRBD1. V shed 5 bases and J 1 base; nucleotides not matched to a gene: 3. Germline assignment: CDR1 KGHSH and CDR2 LQKENI. The CDR3 is 14 residues long. CDR3 sequence (DNA): TGTGCCAGCTCATTTGGGACAGGGTCCTACGAGCAGTACTTC. Amino acids: CASSFGTGSYEQYF.

The J gene is TRBJ2-3, the V gene TRBV9; 7 bases align to TRBD2. The germline gives CDR1 SGDLS, CDR2 YYNGEE. This CDR3 has 16 amino acids. Trimming cost V 0 bases and J 6 bases; bases outside gene matches: 10. The CDR3 DNA is TGTGCCAGCAGCGTAGCCGGCGGGAGCATATCCGATACGCAGTATTTT. Translated, it gives CASSVAGGSISDTQYF.

CDR3: CASSIGTASGNTIYF. The DNA for the CDR3 is TGTGCCAGCAGCATAGGGACAGCCTCTGGAAACACCATATATTTT. The chain employs TRBV5-5 and TRBJ1-3, with 7 bases aligning to TRBD1. Germline trimming cut 4 bases from V and 0 bases from J; bases unmatched to any gene: 4. CDR3 size: 15 residues. Germline-derived CDR1 and CDR2 are SGHKS and YYEKEE (reference sequence).

The chain links TRBV7-9 to TRBJ2-7; D not certain. The CDR3 is 11 amino acids. The V end was cut by 4 bases, the J end by 6 bases, with 7 bases between. Looked up from germline, CDR1 is SEHNR and CDR2 is FQNEAQ (reference sequence). For the CDR3, the DNA is TGTGCCAGCAGCTCAGACTCCGAGCAGTACTTC. Encoded protein: CASSSDSEQYF.